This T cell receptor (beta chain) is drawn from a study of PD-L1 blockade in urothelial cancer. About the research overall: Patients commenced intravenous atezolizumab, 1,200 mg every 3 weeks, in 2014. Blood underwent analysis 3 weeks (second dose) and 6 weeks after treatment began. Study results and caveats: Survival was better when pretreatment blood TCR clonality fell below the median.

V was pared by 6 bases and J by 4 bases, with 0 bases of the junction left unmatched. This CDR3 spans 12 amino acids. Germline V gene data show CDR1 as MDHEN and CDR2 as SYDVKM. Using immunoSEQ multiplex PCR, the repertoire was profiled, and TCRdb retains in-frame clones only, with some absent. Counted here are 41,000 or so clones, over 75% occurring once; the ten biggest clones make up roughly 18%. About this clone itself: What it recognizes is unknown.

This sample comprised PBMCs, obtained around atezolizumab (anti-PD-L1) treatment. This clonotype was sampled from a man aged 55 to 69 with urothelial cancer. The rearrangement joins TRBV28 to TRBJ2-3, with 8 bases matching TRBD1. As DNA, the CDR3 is TGTGCCAGCAGGACAGGGGCAGATACGCAGTATTTT. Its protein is CASRTGADTQYF.